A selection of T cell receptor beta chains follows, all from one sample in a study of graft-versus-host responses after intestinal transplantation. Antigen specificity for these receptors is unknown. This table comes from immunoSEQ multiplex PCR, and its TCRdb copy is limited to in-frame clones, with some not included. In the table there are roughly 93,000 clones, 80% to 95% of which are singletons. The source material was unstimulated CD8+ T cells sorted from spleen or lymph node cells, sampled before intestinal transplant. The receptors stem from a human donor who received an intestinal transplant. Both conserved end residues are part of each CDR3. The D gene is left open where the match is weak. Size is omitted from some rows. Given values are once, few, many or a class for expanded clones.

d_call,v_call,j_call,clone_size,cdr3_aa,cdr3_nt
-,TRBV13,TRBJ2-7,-,CASSLVGGINEQYF,TGTGCCAGCAGCTTAGTTGGAGGGATCAACGAGCAGTACTTC
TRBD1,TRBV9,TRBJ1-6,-,CASSVGTGDNSPLHF,TGTGCCAGCAGCGTAGGGACAGGCGATAATTCACCCCTCCACTTT
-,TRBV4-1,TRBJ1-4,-,CASCDRFNEKLFF,TGCGCCAGCTGTGACAGGTTTAATGAAAAACTGTTTTTT
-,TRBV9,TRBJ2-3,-,CASGGHNTDTQYF,TGTGCCAGTGGGGGCCACAACACAGATACGCAGTATTTT
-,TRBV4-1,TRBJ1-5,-,CASRQSGGGNQPQHF,TGCGCCAGCAGGCAGTCCGGAGGGGGCAATCAGCCCCAGCATTTT
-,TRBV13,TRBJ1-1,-,CASSQPRELNTEAFF,TGTGCCAGCAGCCAACCTCGGGAGCTCAACACTGAAGCTTTCTTT
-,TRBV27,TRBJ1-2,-,CASSATVKYGYTF,TGTGCCAGCAGTGCGACAGTGAAGTATGGCTACACCTTC
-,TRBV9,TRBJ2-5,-,CASSPAGAQETQYF,TGTGCCAGCAGCCCGGCGGGGGCTCAAGAGACCCAGTACTTC
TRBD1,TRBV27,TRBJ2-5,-,CASSWTGEETQYF,TGTGCCAGCAGTTGGACAGGGGAGGAGACCCAGTACTTC
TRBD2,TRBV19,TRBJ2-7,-,CASSLYSLADEQYF,TGTGCCAGTAGTCTCTACAGTCTAGCGGACGAGCAGTACTTC
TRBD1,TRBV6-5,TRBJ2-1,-,CASSTTGKNEQFF,TGTGCCAGCAGTACGACAGGGAAGAATGAGCAGTTCTTC
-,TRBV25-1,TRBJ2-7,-,CAIPIVRVRSYEQYF,TGTGCCATACCCATCGTCCGGGTTCGGTCCTACGAGCAGTACTTC
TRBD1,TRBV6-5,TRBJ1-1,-,CASSYAPWTGHTEAFF,TGTGCCAGCAGTTACGCCCCTTGGACAGGGCATACTGAAGCTTTCTTT
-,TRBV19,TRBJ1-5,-,CASSWGGPPPQHF,TGTGCCAGTAGTTGGGGCGGACCCCCGCCCCAGCATTTT
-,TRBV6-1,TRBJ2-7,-,CASSEAGVMAIYEQYF,TGTGCCAGCAGTGAAGCAGGAGTTATGGCCATCTACGAGCAGTACTTC
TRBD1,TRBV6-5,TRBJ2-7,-,CASSLGQHLTYEQYF,TGTGCCAGCAGTTTGGGACAGCACTTAACCTACGAGCAGTACTTC
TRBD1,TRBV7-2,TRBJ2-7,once,CASSLDRQGIYEQYF,TGTGCCAGCAGCTTGGATCGACAGGGGATCTACGAGCAGTACTTC
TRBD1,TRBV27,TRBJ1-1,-,CASRPGTGLDTEAFF,TGTGCCAGCAGACCCGGGACAGGTTTGGACACTGAAGCTTTCTTT
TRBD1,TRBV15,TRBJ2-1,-,CATSRPPGQGFDEQFF,TGTGCCACCAGCAGGCCCCCGGGACAGGGTTTCGATGAGCAGTTCTTC
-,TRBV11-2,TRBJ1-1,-,CASSSLRGLNTEAFF,TGTGCCAGCAGCTCTCTCCGGGGTTTGAACACTGAAGCTTTCTTT
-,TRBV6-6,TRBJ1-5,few,CASSYSISQPQHF,TGTGCCAGCAGTTACTCGATCAGTCAGCCCCAGCATTTT
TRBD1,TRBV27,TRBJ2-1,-,CASIGRDSPYNEQFF,TGTGCCAGCATCGGAAGGGACAGCCCCTACAATGAGCAGTTCTTC
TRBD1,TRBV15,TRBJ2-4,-,CATSRVLQGSGIQYF,TGTGCCACCAGCAGAGTGCTACAGGGGAGCGGCATTCAGTACTTC
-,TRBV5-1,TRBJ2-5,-,CASSNRDFKETQYF,TGCGCCAGCAGCAACCGGGACTTTAAAGAGACCCAGTACTTC
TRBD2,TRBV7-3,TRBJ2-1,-,CASSLGVALGGGPPGEQFF,TGTGCCAGCAGCTTAGGCGTCGCTTTGGGCGGGGGGCCTCCGGGTGAGCAGTTCTTC
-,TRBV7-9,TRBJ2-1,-,CASSLTGDEQFF,TGTGCCAGCAGCTTAACGGGAGATGAGCAGTTCTTC
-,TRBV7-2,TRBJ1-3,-,CASSLLPIDIPLAGNTIYF,TGTGCCAGCAGCCTACTCCCCATCGACATTCCCTTAGCGGGAAACACCATATATTTT
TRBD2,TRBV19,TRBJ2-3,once,CASSIGSGGVTDTQYF,TGTGCCAGTAGTATAGGAAGCGGGGGGGTCACAGATACGCAGTATTTT
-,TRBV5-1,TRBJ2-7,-,CASSLDPVSPSYEQYF,TGCGCCAGCAGCTTGGACCCAGTCTCCCCGTCCTACGAGCAGTACTTC
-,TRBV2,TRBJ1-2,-,CASKGIGYGYTF,TGTGCCAGCAAGGGGATAGGCTATGGCTACACCTTC
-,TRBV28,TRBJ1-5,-,CASSYPMGENQPQHF,TGTGCCAGCAGTTATCCCATGGGAGAGAATCAGCCCCAGCATTTT
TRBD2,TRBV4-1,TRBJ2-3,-,CASRPSGGRGTDTQYF,TGCGCCAGCAGGCCGAGCGGGGGCCGGGGCACAGATACGCAGTATTTT
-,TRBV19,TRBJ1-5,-,CASSLQGPQPQHF,TGTGCCAGTAGCCTACAGGGCCCTCAGCCCCAGCATTTT
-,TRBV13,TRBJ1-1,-,CASSFGTMNTEAFF,TGTGCCAGCAGCTTCGGGACAATGAACACTGAAGCTTTCTTT
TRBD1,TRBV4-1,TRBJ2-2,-,CASSQGRGQGFTGELFF,TGCGCCAGCAGCCAAGGGAGGGGACAGGGGTTCACCGGGGAGCTGTTTTTT
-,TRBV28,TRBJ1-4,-,CASSPRLNNEKLFF,TGTGCCAGCAGTCCTCGACTAAATAATGAAAAACTGTTTTTT
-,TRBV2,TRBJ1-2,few,CASSPRIYGYTF,TGTGCCAGCAGTCCGAGAATATATGGCTACACCTTC
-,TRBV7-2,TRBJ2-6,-,CASSKTGDSGANVLTF,TGTGCCAGCAGCAAAACAGGAGATTCTGGGGCCAACGTTCTGACTTTC
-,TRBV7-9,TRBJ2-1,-,CASSFGTLAIDEQFF,TGTGCCAGCAGCTTCGGGACTCTTGCAATCGATGAGCAGTTCTTC